These 29 T cell receptor beta chains came from one sample sequenced in a study of blood T cell repertoires in COVID-19. The assay was immunoSEQ multiplex PCR, and TCRdb's table has in-frame clones only and misses some. The table has roughly 260,000 clones, around 90% seen once. Source material: PBMCs or T cells enriched from blood (not recorded which). These receptors were obtained from a human donor in a cohort exposed to, infected with or recovered from COVID-19 (not recorded which). The donor label of this sample is uncertain.

The chain links TRBV4-2 to TRBJ1-2; D may be TRBD1 (5 bases). Trimming left V 3 bases short and J 0 bases short, with 11 bases between. The CDR3 has 15 residues. The germline V gene encodes CDR1 LGHNA and CDR2 YNFKEQ. CDR3 in amino acids: CASSQRDGSNYGYTF. CDR3 nucleotides: TGTGCCAGCAGCCAGCGGGACGGTTCTAACTATGGCTACACCTTC.

The chain recombines TRBV5-6 with TRBJ2-7, with D perhaps TRBD1 (5 bases). Germline V gene sequence: CDR1 SGHDT, CDR2 YYEEEE. Deletions cut 4 bases from V and 3 bases from J, with 14 bases between. This CDR3 is 14 amino acids long. CDR3 region: CASSRAGKDYEQYF. CDR3 DNA sequence: TGTGCCAGCAGCCGGGCAGGGAAGGACTACGAGCAGTACTTC. Looking up the rest from reference TRBV5-6 and TRBJ2-7 gives the full variable domain: DAGVTQSPTHLIKTRGQQVTLRCSPKSGHDTVSWYQQALGQGPQFIFQYYEEEERQRGNFPDRFSGHQFPNYSSELNVNALLLGDSALYLCASSRAGKDYEQYFGPGTRLTVT.

V usage is TRBV6-5 and J usage is TRBJ2-7; 7 bases line up with TRBD1. CDR1 MNHEY and CDR2 SVGAGI come from the germline V gene. This CDR3 comprises 14 residues. J was trimmed by 5 bases and V by 7 bases; bases with no gene match: 11. The CDR3 nucleotides are TGTGCCAGCAAGAGGGGGCAGCCTATCGACGAGCAGTACTTC. Its protein is CASKRGQPIDEQYF.

The genes are TRBV6-5 and TRBJ1-2; 9 bases line up with TRBD1. Germline CDR1 and CDR2: MNHEY and SVGAGI. V trimming: 5 bases; J trimming: 4 bases; junction bases outside the gene matches: 5. The CDR3 has 14 amino acids. The CDR3 DNA follows: TGTGCCAGCAGTAGGACAGGGGTAATCTATGGCTACACCTTC. Its protein is CASSRTGVIYGYTF.

The chain couples TRBV14 to TRBJ2-7, with no clear D. Germline V gives CDR1 SGHDN, CDR2 FVKESK. The V and J ends lost 4 bases and 6 bases respectively, with 19 bases between them. The CDR3 length is 15 residues. CDR3 residues: CASSPRLVVLSEQYF. CDR3 DNA sequence: TGTGCCAGCAGCCCCCGTCTCGTTGTCCTGAGCGAGCAGTACTTC.

The chain combines TRBV23-1 with TRBJ1-2; 10 bases agree with TRBD1. TRBV23-1 is recorded as an ORF, its role being uncertain. After removal of 2 bases from V and 3 bases from J, the junction contained 12 bases not matched to a gene. This CDR3 has 18 amino acids. CDR3 nucleotides: TGCGCCAGCAGTCAAGAGGAGACAGGGGGCGCATCCGACTATGGCTACACCTTC. It encodes CASSQEETGGASDYGYTF.

V is TRBV19 and J is TRBJ2-3; 7 positions match TRBD1. This CDR3 contains 14 residues. The germline V gene has CDR1 LNHDA and CDR2 SQIVND (reference sequence). Losses at the gene ends were 4 bases for V and 7 bases for J; bases not matched to a gene: 8. CDR3 DNA: TGTGCCAGTAGTAACCGACAGGGTACGAATACGCAGTATTTT. Translated: CASSNRQGTNTQYF. Supplemented by reference TRBV19 and TRBJ2-3, the full variable domain reads DGGITQSPKYLFRKEGQNVTLSCEQNLNHDAMYWYRQDPGQGLRLIYYSQIVNDFQKGDIAEGYSVSREKKESFPLTVTSAQKNPTAFYLCASSNRQGTNTQYFGPGTRLTVL.

In this sample, this clone turned up once. The rearrangement joins TRBV6-1 to TRBJ2-7; TRBD2 is a possible D gene (7 bases). V lost 6 bases and J 2 bases, leaving 17 bases between the germline ends. CDR1 and CDR2 (germline): MNHNS, SASEGT. The CDR3 is 15 residues long. The CDR3 here is CASRPPGGPTYEQYF. The CDR3, as DNA: TGTGCCAGCAGACCACCCGGGGGGCCTACCTACGAGCAGTACTTC.

The rearrangement uses TRBV5-1 and TRBJ1-3, with TRBD1 identical over 7 bases. This CDR3 is 16 amino acids long. Trimming removed 5 bases from V and 0 bases from J; junction bases left unmatched: 8. CDR1 is SGHRS, CDR2 YFSETQ, per germline. The CDR3 reads CASSSRGPISGNTIYF. CDR3 DNA: TGCGCCAGCAGTTCGAGGGGGCCTATCTCTGGAAACACCATATATTTT.

This clone was counted only a few times. At one end the junction does not follow the germline gene, possibly because of a read error. The rearrangement links TRBV29-1 to TRBJ1-5; TRBD1 matches at 7 bases. The germline V gene has CDR1 SQVTM and CDR2 ANQGSEA. CDR3 length equals 15 residues. The CDR3 sequence: CSVKEGQLGDQPQHF. The CDR3 DNA sequence: TGCAGCGTTAAAGAGGGACAGCTCGGTGATCAGCCCCAGCATTTT.

This chain uses TRBV5-6 with TRBJ2-3; 7 bases match TRBD1. The CDR3 loop spans 15 amino acids. The V gene end was trimmed by 2 bases and the J gene end by 1 base; junction bases not matched to a gene: 4. In germline, CDR1 is SGHDT, CDR2 YYEEEE. CDR3 amino acids: CASSFDRVGTDTQYF. The CDR3 DNA is TGTGCCAGCAGCTTTGACAGGGTCGGCACAGATACGCAGTATTTT. The variable domain in full, completed from reference TRBV5-6 and TRBJ2-3, reads DAGVTQSPTHLIKTRGQQVTLRCSPKSGHDTVSWYQQALGQGPQFIFQYYEEEERQRGNFPDRFSGHQFPNYSSELNVNALLLGDSALYLCASSFDRVGTDTQYFGPGTRLTVL.

This chain joins TRBV30 and TRBJ1-6; 7 nucleotides line up with TRBD1. Trimming removed 3 bases from V and 9 bases from J; junction bases left unmatched: 11. The CDR3 runs to 15 residues. CDR1 GTSNPN and CDR2 SVGIG come from the germline V gene (reference sequence). In DNA form, the CDR3 reads TGTGCCTGGAGCGGCGGACCCGCAGGGGGTTCACCCCTCCACTTT. Translated, it gives CAWSGGPAGGSPLHF.

CDR3 in amino acids: CASSGLAGPRRYF. The CDR3, as DNA: TGTGCCAGCAGCGGACTAGCGGGGCCTCGGAGGTACTTC. The chain is built from TRBV14 and TRBJ2-5; 12 positions agree with TRBD2. This CDR3 contains 13 residues. Germline values: CDR1 SGHDN, CDR2 FVKESK. V lost 5 bases and J lost 13; bases outside the gene matches: 8.

This chain connects TRBV30 to TRBJ1-5; D gene ambiguous. V shed 0 bases and J shed 10 bases, with 7 bases lying between them. Germline V gene lookup returns CDR1 GTSNPN and CDR2 SVGIG (reference sequence). The CDR3 length is 11 residues. Written as DNA, the CDR3 is TGTGCCTGGAGTGTAGAGGGACCCCAGCATTTT. Encoded protein: CAWSVEGPQHF.

The chain joins TRBV29-1 to TRBJ2-2, with 8 bases matching TRBD2. V lost 6 bases and J lost 2; bases outside the gene matches: 11. In germline, CDR1 is SQVTM, CDR2 ANQGSEA. The length of the CDR3 is 16 residues. DNA of the CDR3: TGCAGCGTAGCCTCTGGCGGGGGGACTAACACCGGGGAGCTGTTTTTT. Translation: CSVASGGGTNTGELFF.

The chain is built from TRBV19 and TRBJ2-2, with 7 bases lining up with TRBD1. V gave up 5 bases and J gave up 7 bases; unmatched junction bases: 13. Per the germline V gene, CDR1 is LNHDA and CDR2 is SQIVND (reference sequence). There are 16 residues in the CDR3. CDR3 protein: CASSFATGRPGGELFF. In DNA form, the CDR3 reads TGTGCCAGTAGTTTCGCGACAGGGCGACCGGGCGGGGAGCTGTTTTTT.

The chain recombines TRBV19 with TRBJ1-1, with D unresolved. Germline CDR1 and CDR2: LNHDA and SQIVND (reference sequence). The CDR3 totals 12 residues. V was trimmed by 1 base and J by 11 bases, leaving 11 bases between them. The CDR3 DNA sequence: TGTGCCAGTAGTATAGGGCAGACGCGGGCTTTCTTT. Its translation is CASSIGQTRAFF.

This rearrangement joins TRBV19 to TRBJ1-5; D unresolved. Germline assignment: CDR1 LNHDA and CDR2 SQIVND (reference sequence). This CDR3 comprises 10 residues. V dropped 6 bases and J dropped 7 bases, with 4 bases sitting between them. CDR3 loop: CASSYQPQHF. The CDR3 DNA follows: TGTGCCAGTAGCTACCAGCCCCAGCATTTT.

The CDR3 protein is CASSVAGGQAGNSPLHF. In DNA, the CDR3 is TGTGCCAGCAGCGTAGCGGGGGGGCAGGCTGGTAATTCACCCCTCCACTTT. This chain uses TRBV9 with TRBJ1-6; perhaps TRBD1 as D (6 bases). Trimming took 0 bases from V and 6 from J, leaving 16 bases between them. The CDR3 contains 17 residues. CDR1 and CDR2 (germline): SGDLS, YYNGEE.

V is TRBV25-1 and J is TRBJ1-2, with D possibly being TRBD1 (6 bases). In germline, CDR1 is MGHDK, CDR2 SYGVNS. The CDR3 is 13 amino acids. Trimming pared 7 bases from V and 6 bases from J, leaving 15 bases between. The CDR3 is CASTRGGSDGYTF. The DNA of the CDR3 is TGTGCCAGCACCCGAGGGGGTTCGGATGGCTACACCTTC.

The rearrangement joins TRBV7-9 to TRBJ2-7; 8 positions agree with TRBD1. The CDR3 extends over 14 amino acids. Unmatched junction bases numbered 7, after V lost 5 bases and J lost 4 bases. Germline V gene sequence: CDR1 SEHNR, CDR2 FQNEAQ (reference sequence). CDR3 protein: CASSQDRAGYEQYF. The CDR3 DNA follows: TGTGCCAGCAGCCAGGACAGGGCGGGATACGAGCAGTACTTC.

This clone was detected once. J is TRBJ1-1 and V is TRBV19; D call uncertain. Germline values: CDR1 LNHDA, CDR2 SQIVND (reference sequence). Trimming pared 3 bases from V and 5 bases from J, leaving 10 bases between. The CDR3 is made up of 13 amino acids. DNA for the CDR3: TGTGCCAGTAGTATGGGCCCCCAAACTGAAGCTTTCTTT. Its protein product is CASSMGPQTEAFF.

This clone was counted between two and nine times. This chain joins TRBV7-9 and TRBJ2-2, with a tentative D call TRBD1 (6 bases). The length of the CDR3 is 15 residues. Trimming cost V 5 bases and J 3 bases, with 13 bases left between them. In germline, CDR1 is SEHNR, CDR2 FQNEAQ (reference sequence). CDR3 DNA: TGTGCCAGCAGCGGCCGGGACATAGACACCGGGGAGCTGTTTTTT. Its translation is CASSGRDIDTGELFF.

The V and J genes are TRBV7-3 and TRBJ2-3; 8 bases are shared with TRBD2. The CDR3 totals 16 residues. V was pared by 1 base and J by 4 bases, with 7 bases of the junction left unmatched. Germline V gene sequence: CDR1 SGHTA, CDR2 FQGTGA. The CDR3 is CASSLIGGGISDTQYF. The CDR3 DNA is TGTGCCAGCAGCTTAATTGGCGGGGGGATCTCAGATACGCAGTATTTT.

The gene calls are TRBV7-9 and TRBJ1-4; D uncertain. Per the germline V gene, CDR1 is SEHNR and CDR2 is FQNEAQ (reference sequence). The ends were cut back, 3 bases at V and 1 base at J, with 12 bases in the middle. The CDR3 has 16 amino acids. The CDR3 DNA sequence: TGTGCCAGCAGCTTTAGTAGCGGGCAAACTAATGAAAAACTGTTTTTT. It translates to CASSFSSGQTNEKLFF.

The genes are TRBV30 and TRBJ1-2, with D uncertain. Trimming left V 0 bases short and J 4 bases short, with 9 bases between. The CDR3 runs to 13 residues. CDR1 and CDR2 (germline): GTSNPN, SVGIG (reference sequence). CDR3 amino acids: CAWSVQSAYGYTF. In DNA, the CDR3 is TGTGCCTGGAGTGTACAGTCAGCCTATGGCTACACCTTC.

This clone was found a few times. The rearrangement joins TRBV6-5 to TRBJ2-7, with D maybe TRBD2 (5 bases). Germline CDR1 is MNHEY and CDR2 is SVGAGI. V was shortened by 7 bases and J by 6 bases, with 16 bases between the two germline ends. The CDR3 has 13 residues. The CDR3 nucleotides read TGTGCCAGCAAGAGGGAAAGGACCTCCGAGCAGTACTTC. This encodes CASKRERTSEQYF.

The chain has TRBV30 and TRBJ1-2, with a weak D call TRBD1 (5 bases). Germline CDR1 GTSNPN, CDR2 SVGIG (reference sequence). CDR3 length: 13 amino acids. V was trimmed by 0 bases and J by 4 bases, leaving 9 bases between them. CDR3: CAWSVLRGYGYTF. In nucleotides, the CDR3 is TGTGCCTGGAGTGTACTAAGGGGCTATGGCTACACCTTC.

This chain joins TRBV5-5 and TRBJ1-5; D gene unclear. Germline V gene data show CDR1 as SGHKS and CDR2 as YYEKEE (reference sequence). V gave up 4 bases and J gave up 4 bases, with 6 bases separating them. The CDR3 runs 12 residues. CDR3 residues: CASSVANQPQHF. CDR3 DNA sequence: TGTGCCAGCAGCGTAGCGAATCAGCCCCAGCATTTT. The full variable domain, rest sourced from reference TRBV5-5 and TRBJ1-5, is DAGVTQSPTHLIKTRGQQVTLRCSPISGHKSVSWYQQVLGQGPQFIFQYYEKEERGRGNFPDRFSARQFPNYSSELNVNALLLGDSALYLCASSVANQPQHFGDGTRLSIL.